A single sample is the source of the 18 T cell receptor beta chains below, sequenced in a study of T cell repertoires in cytomegalovirus infection (dated by TCRdb to between 2018 and 2021). Instrument used: Illumina HiSeq 1500. TCRdb reprocessed the public reads (quality trimming at Q25 with fastp, clone calling with MiXCR) and kept in-frame beta chains. Every CDR3 protein is listed once, alongside the most common genes and DNA of its rows. The sample table lists fewer than 550,000 distinct CDR3 sequences, 30% to 40% of them with a count of one. Of the sample, approximately 14% is held by the ten largest clones. The source material was PBMCs. Every receptor here comes from a human donor in good health (CMV status not recorded). Some clones in this sample may be carry-over from other donors' samples.

The sample holds a few counts of this clonotype. The rearrangement links TRBV11-2 to TRBJ1-4; D remains unclear. The CDR3 sequence is 12 residues long. Germline V gene data show CDR1 as SGHAT and CDR2 as FQNNGV. The V gene lost 7 bases and the J gene lost 2 bases, with 5 bases spanning the gap. The CDR3 bases are TGTGCCAGCACCGGGACTAATGAAAAACTGTTTTTT. It translates to CASTGTNEKLFF.

The V gene is TRBV20-1, the J gene TRBJ1-1; no definite D call. Germline CDR1 DFQATT, CDR2 SNEGSKA (reference sequence). Trimming took off 6 bases at V and 1 base at J, with 12 bases between the two ends. The CDR3 loop spans 13 amino acids. The CDR3 protein is CSALIPENTEAFF. The CDR3 DNA sequence: TGCAGTGCCCTCATCCCGGAGAACACTGAAGCTTTCTTT.

This clonotype was seen a few times. V gene TRBV20-1 combines with J gene TRBJ2-7; D might be TRBD1 or TRBD2, each matching 6 bases. Deletions cut 1 base from V and 2 bases from J, with 15 bases between. This CDR3 spans 15 amino acids. Germline loops: CDR1 DFQATT, CDR2 SNEGSKA (reference sequence). The CDR3 protein is CSARVRGQGTYEQYF. CDR3 coding DNA: TGCAGTGCTAGAGTACGGGGGCAGGGTACCTACGAGCAGTACTTC.

The chain combines TRBV7-2 with TRBJ2-7; D unresolved. Germline V gives CDR1 SGHTA, CDR2 FQGNSA. The CDR3 has 13 residues. V lost 7 bases and J lost 10, with 20 bases in between. CDR3 sequence: CASKPGSFGNQYF. The DNA for the CDR3 is TGTGCCAGCAAACCAGGTTCTTTTGGTAATCAGTACTTC.

The chain uses TRBV10-3 and TRBJ2-3; tentatively, D is TRBD1 or TRBD2 (6 bases each). The CDR3 is 16 amino acids. Per the germline V gene, CDR1 is ENHRY and CDR2 is SYGVKD. V gave up 6 bases and J gave up 2 bases, with 18 bases separating them. The CDR3 DNA is TGTGCCATCAGATCACAGGGAGGAAGGGTCACAGATACGCAGTATTTT. Amino acid sequence: CAIRSQGGRVTDTQYF.

The chain is built from TRBV24-1 and TRBJ2-2; D unclear. The CDR3 sequence is 15 residues long. Trimming stripped 6 bases from V and 1 base from J, with 11 bases between. CDR1 KGHDR and CDR2 SFDVKD come from the germline V gene. The DNA of the CDR3 is TGTGCCACCAGTAGTACGCAGGTGAACACCGGGGAGCTGTTTTTT. This gives the protein CATSSTQVNTGELFF.

In its sample, this clonotype was seen many times. The CDR3 DNA reads TGTGCCAGCAGCCGGGGGCCCACCTACAATGAGCAGTTCTTC. Translated: CASSRGPTYNEQFF. The V gene is TRBV28, the J gene TRBJ2-1; D is perhaps TRBD1 or TRBD2 (6 bases each). This CDR3 spans 14 amino acids. Trimming took 6 bases from V and 2 from J, leaving 11 bases between them. Germline CDR1 and CDR2: MDHEN and SYDVKM.

V usage is TRBV6-1 and J usage is TRBJ2-1; the D is unclear. CDR3 length: 13 amino acids. Germline assignment: CDR1 MNHNS and CDR2 SASEGT. Trimming took off 7 bases at V and 5 bases at J, with 12 bases between the two ends. The CDR3 DNA reads TGTGCCAGCAACCAGCGCACAAACAATGAGCAGTTCTTC. Encoded protein: CASNQRTNNEQFF.

The V call is TRBV12-3 or TRBV12-4, the J call TRBJ1-4; a possible D gene is TRBD1 (5 bases). V gave up 6 bases and J gave up 7 bases, with 18 bases separating them. The CDR3 length is 15 residues. CDR3 amino acids: CASSGTQLRGEKLFF. CDR3 sequence (DNA): TGTGCCAGCAGCGGGACCCAACTCCGGGGTGAAAAACTGTTTTTT.

This clonotype occurred once. The genes are TRBV12-3 or TRBV12-4 and TRBJ2-4, with 14 nucleotides matching TRBD2. V lost 5 bases to trimming and J lost 4 bases; unmatched junction nucleotides: 4. This CDR3 is 16 amino acids long. CDR3: CASSPGLAGGKNIQYF. The CDR3 DNA is TGTGCCAGCAGTCCTGGACTAGCGGGGGGTAAAAACATTCAGTACTTC.

The J gene is TRBJ2-2, the V gene TRBV14, with D possibly being TRBD2 (5 bases). CDR3 length equals 17 residues. The V end lost 0 bases, the J end lost 4 bases, and 15 bases lay between the germline ends. Germline values: CDR1 SGHDN, CDR2 FVKESK. The CDR3 coding sequence is TGTGCCAGCAGCCAAGAGGAGCGGAGCCTCCTCACCGGGGAGCTGTTTTTT. Its protein is CASSQEERSLLTGELFF. The entire variable domain, with the rest obtained from reference TRBV14 and TRBJ2-2, is as follows: EAGVTQFPSHSVIEKGQTVTLRCDPISGHDNLYWYRRVMGKEIKFLLHFVKESKQDESGMPNNRFLAERTGGTYSTLKVQPAELEDSGVYFCASSQEERSLLTGELFFGEGSRLTVL.

This clonotype was seen only a few times. This chain uses TRBV2 with TRBJ2-3; 9 bases match TRBD2. The germline V gene encodes CDR1 SNHLY and CDR2 FYNNEI. V lost 4 bases to trimming and J lost 0 bases; unmatched junction nucleotides: 2. CDR3 size: 15 residues. CDR3 sequence: CASSGSGGSTDTQYF. The CDR3 nucleotides are TGTGCCAGCAGTGGGAGCGGGGGGAGCACAGATACGCAGTATTTT. Full variable domain (remainder filled in from reference TRBV2 and TRBJ2-3): EPEVTQTPSHQVTQMGQEVILRCVPISNHLYFYWYRQILGQKVEFLVSFYNNEISEKSEIFDDQFSVERPDGSNFTLKIRSTKLEDSAMYFCASSGSGGSTDTQYFGPGTRLTVL.

Concerning this clonotype: Germline is not matched at one junction end, which may reflect a read error. The chain recombines TRBV5-3 with TRBJ2-1; 10 bases agree with TRBD2. TRBV5-3 is identified as an open reading frame with a role that is uncertain. The CDR3 has 16 amino acids. In nucleotides, the CDR3 is TGTGCCAGCAGCTTGGAACTAGCGGGGTCCGGCAATGAGCAGTTCTTC. Its translation: CASSLELAGSGNEQFF.

This clonotype was seen a handful of times. This chain connects TRBV4-3 to TRBJ1-3; D is uncertain. V lost 2 bases and J 4 bases, leaving 15 bases between the germline ends. Germline CDR1 is LGHNA and CDR2 is YSLEER. This CDR3 spans 16 amino acids. The CDR3, as DNA: TGCGCCAGCAGCCAACGGGAGGGCCTGAGGGGAAACACCATATATTTT. This translates into CASSQREGLRGNTIYF.

This clonotype was seen many times. V gene TRBV7-8 combines with J gene TRBJ2-7; D may match TRBD1 or TRBD2 (6 bases each). The CDR3 totals 16 residues. The germline V and J ends were trimmed by 1 base and 1 base, with 14 bases remaining between them. Germline lookup yields CDR1 SGHVS and CDR2 FQNEAQ. For the CDR3, the DNA is TGTGCCAGCAGCTTAGATGCGGGGCAGGGGTCCTACGAGCAGTACTTC. Its protein product is CASSLDAGQGSYEQYF.

With respect to this clonotype: The final CDR3 position lacks the conserved phenylalanine or tryptophan, pointing to a likely read error. The chain combines TRBV7-9 with TRBJ2-3; D might be TRBD2 (6 bases). This CDR3 is 15 amino acids long. V was cut by 5 bases and J by 4 bases, with 16 bases left in between. Germline lookup yields CDR1 SEHNR and CDR2 FQNEAQ (reference sequence). The CDR3 coding sequence is TGTGCCAGCAGCCTAGACCAGCGGGTCCCAGATACGCAGTATTTG. Protein sequence: CASSLDQRVPDTQYL.

The chain links TRBV7-4 to TRBJ1-2; D is unresolved. Germline V gives CDR1 SGHVT, CDR2 SQSDAQ. This CDR3 contains 13 residues. CDR3 in amino acids: CDVGSIQLNGYTF. CDR3 coding DNA: TGTGACGTGGGCAGCATACAACTAAATGGCTACACCTTC.

The chain recombines TRBV11-2 with TRBJ2-1; D possibly corresponds to TRBD1 (6 bases). V was clipped by 0 bases and J by 0 bases, with 12 bases between them. Germline-derived CDR1 and CDR2 are SGHAT and FQNNGV. The length of the CDR3 is 17 residues. CDR3 loop: CASSLDHTGSSYNEQFF. CDR3 bases: TGTGCCAGCAGCTTAGATCACACAGGGAGCTCCTACAATGAGCAGTTCTTC.